This TCR beta chain was documented in a study of human T cells and chemical hapten exposure (dated by TCRdb to about 2021). General notes on the study: For sensitization, 2% DPC in acetone was applied to a 2 cm by 2 cm area of upper inner arm skin. Patients additionally received weekly therapeutic DPC doses to the scalp throughout the roughly 24-week study period. Patch tests used Finn chambers with 0.01% DPC on the upper back, scored after 6 days by International Contact Dermatitis Research Group standards. The patient cohort, mostly female, included alopecia areata with under or over 50% scalp involvement, alopecia totalis and alopecia universalis. Libraries were pooled for sequencing, and per-sample TCR yields varied mainly because of small differences in library volumes within the pool. Peripheral blood TCR repertoire changes were tracked in vivo in alopecia patients during primary and secondary sensitization to the hapten diphenylcyclopropenone (DPC). Blood samples were taken from patients before sensitization (week 0) and at 2, 6 and about 24 weeks after DPC sensitization. About 29 alopecia patients gave blood for TCR sequencing at one to four time points (pre-sensitization, 2, 6 and 24 weeks). Results the study describes overall, beyond this receptor: Patch test score correlated positively with the number of PT1 expanded TCRs, reaching significance at thresholds 8, 16 and 32 but not at 4. Because all patients had alopecia, a presumed autoimmune disease, the immune response of the patients might differ from that of healthy individuals. No change with DPC sensitization was found in the number of TCRs above 1 in 1000 frequency, and no evidence of global repertoire structure alterations was found. Significantly more large CDR3 similarity clusters were formed by expanded TCRs than by pre-sensitization or healthy control sets, consistent with antigen-driven responses. After repeated subsampling, the strength of the expansion versus patch-test correlation and the threshold at which it became significant changed.

V has 2 bases trimmed and J has 6 bases trimmed; junction bases matching no gene number 2. From a lookup of the germline V gene, CDR1 and CDR2 are SNHLY and FYNNEI. From the cysteine up to the phenylalanine, the CDR3 has a length of 13 residues. Of the read, only the CDR3 DNA is kept; its 39 bases are in frame from base 1. Receptors were amplified or captured by RACE. Sequencing used a NextSeq 500. Library preparation attached unique molecular identifiers to individual cDNA molecules for quantitative, reproducible TCR counting. Each blood RNA sample was used to sequence both TCR alpha and TCR beta chains. Turning to the authors' computational methods: A median of roughly 98,000 TCRs per sample was observed, with a range of roughly 23,224 to 700,000. V, J and CDR3 annotation of the TCR reads was performed with the Decombinator software suite. Every sample was subsampled to the same number of TCRs (28,000) for the PS versus PT1 abundance plots. Expanded TCRs were defined as absent before sensitization and observed at least eight times at the 2-week time point. Starting from the raw public reads, TCRdb applied fastp trimming at Q25, assembled clones with MiXCR and retained in-frame beta chains. Records with the same CDR3 protein are collapsed into one entry carrying the most frequent genes and DNA. The V and J calls shown here were made by TCRdb, not taken from the authors' results. This sample is represented by around 340,000 distinct CDR3 sequences; about 7% of them were singletons. About 8% of the sample goes to the ten largest clones.

The time point label, as the study defines it: patch test 1, 2 weeks after DPC sensitization. The sample's treatment or condition, from its label and the paper: therapeutic diphenylcyclopropenone sensitization with weekly scalp DPC. At every patch-test visit, the blood draw took place before the patch test was put on. Eligible patients were aged 18 to 70, diagnosed with alopecia, deemed suitable for DPC therapy, and excluded if pregnant. Total RNA was extracted from unfractionated whole blood that had been collected in Tempus Blood RNA tubes. The sample holds a few counts of this clonotype. No antigen is known for it. Qualities for individual bases were not recorded, and no much larger clone is one base off.

The chain links TRBV2 with TRBJ1-2; 8 middle bases align to TRBD1. This TCR came from a woman in her late teens or twenties with alopecia areata. Some clones in this sample may be carry-over from other donors' samples. The sample was whole blood, taken in connection with sensitization to the hapten diphenylcyclopropenone (DPC). For the CDR3, the sequence is CASSESGGNGYTF. The nucleotide sequence is TGTGCCAGCAGTGAATCAGGGGGCAATGGCTACACCTTC.